This T cell receptor beta chain was documented in a study of blood T cells in healthy people across ages. Overall study findings and caveats: The authors considered diversity estimates from one million T cells to be underestimates.

Each donor gave 9 to 10 milliliters of peripheral blood. Concerning this clonotype itself: What it recognizes is unknown.

The use of a sample-barcoded 5' primer and a J-beta primer mix characterized a second PCR of 7 to 11 cycles. TCRdb recomputed calls from the 5' RACE reads with MiXCR, one row per CDR3 protein. Here the sample spans about 1.4 million distinct CDR3 sequences, 59% being singletons. The sequence was obtained from a man aged 18 to 29 in good health. The sequencing input was blood.

DNA for the CDR3: TGTGCCAGCAGTCTTTATACGTCTGAGACCCAGTACTTC. Protein sequence: CASSLYTSETQYF. The chain joins TRBV11-2 to TRBJ2-4; D is undetermined. The assigned J gene may be wrong: the sequence end matches TRBJ2-5 better. The CDR3 is 13 residues long. Germline CDR1 reads SGHAT; CDR2 reads FQNNGV.